This is a list of T cell receptor beta chains from one sample in a study of cytomegalovirus exposure and HLA in healthy donors. Assay used: immunoSEQ multiplex PCR; TCRdb lists only in-frame clones, some missing. The sample carries about 100,000 clones, about 85% recorded once. What was sequenced was PBMCs. Receptors were obtained from a man aged 25-45 years in good health and CMV-seronegative. Each CDR3 is given with its conserved first and last residue. The D gene is left open where the match is weak. A clone size is listed for some rows: how often the clone was seen (once, few, many), or a class if it is expanded.

D: TRBD1; V: TRBV19; size: .; J: TRBJ2-4; CDR3: CASSIGTGGDIQYF; DNA: TGTGCCAGTAGTATAGGGACAGGGGGGGACATTCAGTACTTC
D: .; V: TRBV30; size: .; J: TRBJ2-1; CDR3: CAWSVLVLNEQFF; DNA: TGTGCCTGGAGTGTACTGGTTCTCAATGAGCAGTTCTTC
D: TRBD1; V: TRBV6-1; size: .; J: TRBJ2-7; CDR3: CASSEVGTGVYEQYF; DNA: TGTGCCAGCAGTGAAGTTGGGACAGGGGTCTACGAGCAGTACTTC
D: .; V: TRBV19; size: few; J: TRBJ2-1; CDR3: CASSIGGPPFNEQFF; DNA: TGTGCCAGTAGTATAGGAGGGCCTCCATTCAATGAGCAGTTCTTC
D: TRBD1; V: TRBV25-1; size: .; J: TRBJ2-2; CDR3: CASSGTGFTGELFF; DNA: TGTGCCAGCAGTGGGACAGGGTTCACCGGGGAGCTGTTTTTT
D: TRBD2; V: TRBV6-1; size: .; J: TRBJ2-7; CDR3: CASETIVGGEQYF; DNA: TGTGCCAGCGAGACAATTGTGGGGGGGGAGCAGTACTTC
D: .; V: TRBV7-2; size: .; J: TRBJ2-1; CDR3: CASSLGRGEYNEQFF; DNA: TGTGCCAGCAGCTTAGGCAGGGGGGAATACAATGAGCAGTTCTTC
D: TRBD2; V: TRBV4-2; size: .; J: TRBJ2-3; CDR3: CASSPRTSGSTDTQYF; DNA: TGTGCCAGCAGCCCCCGGACTAGCGGGAGCACAGATACGCAGTATTTT
D: TRBD1; V: TRBV6-1; size: .; J: TRBJ1-1; CDR3: CASRGQGWNTEAFF; DNA: TGTGCCAGCAGGGGACAGGGATGGAACACTGAAGCTTTCTTT
D: .; V: TRBV11-2; size: .; J: TRBJ2-7; CDR3: CASSSLSGWEDTYEQYF; DNA: TGTGCCAGCAGCTCCCTTTCGGGATGGGAGGACACCTACGAGCAGTACTTC
D: .; V: TRBV7-6; size: .; J: TRBJ2-7; CDR3: CASSYGRIDEQYF; DNA: TGTGCCAGCAGCTACGGGAGAATCGACGAGCAGTACTTC
D: .; V: TRBV5-6; size: .; J: TRBJ2-5; CDR3: CASSLGDQGYQETQYF; DNA: TGTGCCAGCAGCCTTGGAGATCAGGGGTACCAAGAGACCCAGTACTTC
D: .; V: TRBV5-1; size: .; J: TRBJ2-5; CDR3: CASQTGRLETQYF; DNA: TGCGCCAGCCAAACAGGGCGGCTGGAGACCCAGTACTTC
D: TRBD2; V: TRBV7-9; size: .; J: TRBJ2-1; CDR3: CASSADRTSGPNEQFF; DNA: TGTGCCAGCAGCGCGGATCGGACTAGCGGGCCGAATGAGCAGTTCTTC
D: TRBD2; V: TRBV6-6; size: .; J: TRBJ2-7; CDR3: CASKRTSGTYEQYF; DNA: TGTGCCAGCAAACGGACTAGCGGAACCTACGAGCAGTACTTC
D: TRBD2; V: TRBV7-9; size: .; J: TRBJ2-7; CDR3: CASSFSGRPSYEQYF; DNA: TGTGCCAGCAGCTTTAGCGGGAGGCCCTCCTACGAGCAGTACTTC
D: TRBD1; V: TRBV23-1; size: .; J: TRBJ1-1; CDR3: CASSPQGDHGEAFF; DNA: TGCGCCAGCAGTCCCCAGGGGGATCACGGTGAAGCTTTCTTT
D: .; V: TRBV5-6; size: .; J: TRBJ2-7; CDR3: CASSSDSGSYEQYF; DNA: TGTGCCAGCAGCTCGGACAGTGGCTCCTACGAGCAGTACTTC
D: TRBD1; V: TRBV19; size: few; J: TRBJ1-1; CDR3: CASSIDPTGVNTEAFF; DNA: TGTGCCAGTAGTATAGACCCCACAGGGGTTAACACTGAAGCTTTCTTT
D: .; V: TRBV2; size: .; J: TRBJ1-1; CDR3: CASSELWNTEAFF; DNA: TGTGCCAGCAGTGAACTGTGGAACACTGAAGCTTTCTTT
D: .; V: TRBV6-5; size: .; J: TRBJ2-3; CDR3: CASSYFGQVTDTQYF; DNA: TGTGCCAGCAGTTATTTTGGTCAGGTCACAGATACGCAGTATTTT
D: TRBD2; V: TRBV6-1; size: .; J: TRBJ2-5; CDR3: CASSEAGGALRETQYF; DNA: TGTGCCAGCAGTGAAGCCGGGGGGGCTCTGAGAGAGACCCAGTACTTC
D: TRBD2; V: TRBV6-5; size: .; J: TRBJ2-5; CDR3: CASQSAGGPPETQYF; DNA: TGTGCCAGCCAATCAGCGGGGGGGCCACCAGAGACCCAGTACTTC
D: TRBD1; V: TRBV4-3; size: .; J: TRBJ1-4; CDR3: CASSQDLDRRTNEKLFF; DNA: TGCGCCAGCAGCCAAGATCTGGACAGGCGAACTAATGAAAAACTGTTTTTT
D: .; V: TRBV6-1; size: .; J: TRBJ1-2; CDR3: CASSVGNRANYGYTF; DNA: TGTGCCAGCAGTGTGGGGAACAGGGCTAACTATGGCTACACCTTC
D: TRBD1; V: TRBV27; size: .; J: TRBJ2-7; CDR3: CASSLTGAALIYEQYF; DNA: TGTGCCAGCAGTCTCACAGGGGCCGCTTTGATCTACGAGCAGTACTTC
D: .; V: TRBV7-9; size: .; J: TRBJ2-1; CDR3: CASSPPEIGYNEQFF; DNA: TGTGCCAGCAGCCCGCCGGAGATTGGTTACAATGAGCAGTTCTTC
D: TRBD1; V: TRBV9; size: .; J: TRBJ2-1; CDR3: CASSVGQGYSYNEQFF; DNA: TGTGCCAGCAGCGTCGGACAGGGATACTCTTACAATGAGCAGTTCTTC